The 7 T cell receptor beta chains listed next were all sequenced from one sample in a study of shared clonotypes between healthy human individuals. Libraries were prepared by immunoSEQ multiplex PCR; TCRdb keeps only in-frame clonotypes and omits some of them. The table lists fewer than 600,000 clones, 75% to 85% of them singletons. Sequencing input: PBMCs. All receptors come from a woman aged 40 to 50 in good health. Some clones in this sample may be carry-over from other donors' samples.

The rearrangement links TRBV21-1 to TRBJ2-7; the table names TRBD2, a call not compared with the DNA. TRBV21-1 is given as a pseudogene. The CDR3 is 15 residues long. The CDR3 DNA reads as TGTGCCAGCAGCAAAGAGCCAGCGGGAGGCCGCGAGCAGTACTTC. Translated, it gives CASSKEPAGGREQYF.

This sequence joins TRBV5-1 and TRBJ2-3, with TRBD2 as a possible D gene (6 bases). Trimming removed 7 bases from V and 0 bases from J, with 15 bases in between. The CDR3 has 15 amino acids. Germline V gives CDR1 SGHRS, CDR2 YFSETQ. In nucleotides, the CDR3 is TGCGCCAGCCAACAGCGGGCCACGAGCACAGATACGCAGTATTTT. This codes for CASQQRATSTDTQYF.

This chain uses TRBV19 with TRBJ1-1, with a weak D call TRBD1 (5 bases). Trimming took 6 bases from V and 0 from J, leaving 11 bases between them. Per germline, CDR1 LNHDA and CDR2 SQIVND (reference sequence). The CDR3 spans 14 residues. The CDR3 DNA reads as TGTGCCAGTAGAGTCACAGGAATGAACACTGAAGCTTTCTTT. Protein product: CASRVTGMNTEAFF.

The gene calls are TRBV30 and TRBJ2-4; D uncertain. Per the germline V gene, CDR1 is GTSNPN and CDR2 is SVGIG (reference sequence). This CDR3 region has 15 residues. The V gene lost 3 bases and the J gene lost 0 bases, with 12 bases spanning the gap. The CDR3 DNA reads TGTGCCTGGAGATTGGCGGAGCTAGCCAAAAACATTCAGTACTTC. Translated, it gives CAWRLAELAKNIQYF.

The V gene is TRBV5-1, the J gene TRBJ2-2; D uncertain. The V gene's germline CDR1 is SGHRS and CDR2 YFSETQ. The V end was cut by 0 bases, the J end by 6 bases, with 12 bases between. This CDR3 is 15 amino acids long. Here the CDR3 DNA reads TGCGCCAGCAGCTTGGAGGACGTCCGATCCGGGGAGCTGTTTTTT. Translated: CASSLEDVRSGELFF.

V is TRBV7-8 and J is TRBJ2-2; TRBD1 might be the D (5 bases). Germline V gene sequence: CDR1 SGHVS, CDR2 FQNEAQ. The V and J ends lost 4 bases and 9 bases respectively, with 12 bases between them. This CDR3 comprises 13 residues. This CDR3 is CASSYQTAWELFF. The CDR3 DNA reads TGTGCCAGCAGCTACCAGACAGCCTGGGAGCTGTTTTTT.

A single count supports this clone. The CDR3 loop is CASSEGWEPQHF. CDR3 sequence (DNA): TGTGCCAGCAGTGAAGGTTGGGAGCCCCAGCATTTT. The rearrangement links TRBV2 to TRBJ1-5, with D hard to call. Germline V gives CDR1 SNHLY, CDR2 FYNNEI. Trimming took off 1 base at V and 8 bases at J, with 6 bases between the two ends. The CDR3 is 12 amino acids.